Included here is one T cell receptor beta chain sequence, with context. This clonotype showed up many times. This clone's antigen is unknown. Base qualities are not recorded, but no much larger clone differs from it by a single base. Library preparation was by PCR. The reads were generated on an Illumina HiSeq 4000. Bulk TCR libraries were generated as previously described, with the TCR primers listed in Table S5 used. Total RNA was purified with the Qiagen AllPrep DNA/RNA kit. Before analysis, reads from multiple sequencing runs of one library were combined. On the study's bioinformatics: Reads were retained only if their TCR constant sequence matched exactly, and those retained reads were trimmed to 150 nt and grouped according to their 12-nt molecular barcodes. Reads in each barcode group were sub-clustered using a 15% Levenshtein threshold, and a quality-weighted consensus sequence was built for each RNA molecule. Non-functional sequences were excluded, and lower-count sequences lying one edit away from another sequence were also excluded. Based on a fit of two negative binomial distributions, barcode sub-clusters having less than 20% of the maximum read count were discarded. In TCRdb, the public reads were trimmed at Q25 with fastp and aligned with MiXCR, with productive beta chains retained. Rows with a matching CDR3 protein are joined into one entry that keeps the most common DNA and genes. These V and J calls are TCRdb output, not the study's own analysis. This sample has 23,000 or so distinct CDR3 sequences in its table, and roughly 15% of those were observed once. Clones ranked in the top ten supply more than 0.75% of the sample.

A distance of 21 bases separates the germline ends of V and J, which lose 11 bases and 8 bases respectively. Via the germline V gene (reference sequence), CDR1 is SEHNR and CDR2 FQNEAQ. Counted from cysteine to phenylalanine, this CDR3 has 13 amino acids. Only CDR3 DNA remains: 39 bases, in frame from the first base. The record originates from a study of molecular identifiers for immune sequencing clone quantification (dated by TCRdb to the late 2010s). About the investigation overall: In a replicate experiment, RNA from about 19,000 or 110,000 naive CD8 T cells was split into five aliquots, four of which were sequenced. CD8 T cells were used in a methods study to benchmark molecular-identifier clustering-based TCR repertoire sequencing (MIDCIRS) and TCR RNA copy counting. The investigation overall reported the following: When barcode sub-clustering was omitted, TCR diversity was inflated by chimeric consensus sequences, with chimeras reaching as high as 47%. Naive libraries contained spiked-in Jurkat TCR RNA (more than nine copies' worth), which is not part of the donor repertoire. In CMV-specific effector cells, clones with more than 20 RNA copies contained over 98% of molecules, whereas in naive cells such clones contained under 1% of molecules. Modeling estimated about three recovered TCR RNA copies per cell, compared with approximately 9.5 by digital PCR, which implies roughly 29% capture efficiency. Identical TCR molecules sharing a barcode could cause highly expanded clone sizes to be underestimated. Spiked-in Jurkat TCR RNA equal to a single cell's worth was reported to be detectable even within 1,200,000 naive CD8 T cells.

Naive CD8 T cell libraries were made from 20,000 to 1,000,000 sorted cells using 10%, 30% or 50% of purified RNA. On a BD FACSAria II, naive CD8 T cells were FACS-sorted as CD8+CD4-CCR7+CD45RA+ and collected into RLT Plus buffer. Detection sensitivity was tested by spiking Jurkat RNA equal to roughly 9 TCR copies' worth into samples containing about 20,000-1,000,000 naive CD8 T cells. CD8 T cells were enriched using RosetteSep CD8+ T Cell Enrichment Cocktail and Ficoll-Paque, and the enriched cells then underwent ACK red cell lysis. The material sequenced was naive CD8+ T cells from blood, with Jurkat cell RNA spiked in. What the cell subset or site label conveys for this sample: FACS-sorted CD8+CD4-CCR7+CD45RA+ naive T cells. This clonotype was obtained from a human donor in good health. Some libraries in this study had Jurkat cell RNA spiked in. The chain links TRBV7-9 with TRBJ1-1, with TRBD1 perhaps the D gene, on 5 matching bases. The base sequence is TGTGCCGGGGGAGAGTACGACGGGAGGGAAGCTTTCTTT. Its coded protein is CAGGEYDGREAFF.